This record concerns one T cell receptor beta chain sequence. This entry belongs to a study of T cell changes during pregnancy in multiple sclerosis. The CDR3 contains 15 residues. Germline V gene lookup returns CDR1 KGHSH and CDR2 LQKENI. V trimming: 4 bases; J trimming: 8 bases; junction bases outside the gene matches: 9. TCRdb keeps only in-frame clones here, not all; method: immunoSEQ multiplex PCR. The sample contains approximately 84,000 clones, 94% of which appear only once. Sequencing used peripheral blood, obtained in the second trimester of pregnancy. This clonotype originated in a female donor in good health, enrolled as a control in a pregnancy study. The chain is built from TRBV18 and TRBJ1-4; 8 bases agree with TRBD1. This chain's CDR3 is CASSRTDRAREKLFF. CDR3 in DNA: TGTGCCAGCTCACGAACGGACAGGGCGAGGGAAAAACTGTTTTTT.